The 10 T cell receptor beta chains listed next were all sequenced from one sample in a study of glioma-infiltrating T cells after dendritic cell vaccination. Repertoires were generated with immunoSEQ multiplex PCR, while TCRdb's copy carries only in-frame clones and drops some. The repertoire holds 99,000 or so clones, with about 90% as singletons. Indicated time point: after dendritic cell vaccination, including at tumor progression/relapse. Here the sequenced sample was blood, taken after dendritic cell vaccination. The receptors stem from a human donor with glioblastoma.

This sequence joins TRBV5-1 and TRBJ2-5, with 7 bases identical to TRBD1. The V gene's germline CDR1 is SGHRS and CDR2 YFSETQ. The V gene end was trimmed by 1 base and the J gene end by 1 base; junction bases not matched to a gene: 4. This CDR3 is 15 amino acids long. The CDR3: CASSLPWTGQETQYF. DNA for the CDR3: TGCGCCAGCAGCTTGCCCTGGACAGGCCAAGAGACCCAGTACTTC.

The gene calls are TRBV7-8 and TRBJ2-2; D is ambiguous. CDR1 is SGHVS and CDR2 is FQNEAQ in the germline V gene. V dropped 1 base and J dropped 7 bases, with 4 bases sitting between them. CDR3 size: 12 residues. The DNA of the CDR3 is TGTGCCAGCAGCTTAGTCGGCGGGGAGCTGTTTTTT. This codes for CASSLVGGELFF.

The chain links TRBV5-8 to TRBJ1-4; 10 positions agree with TRBD1. Per the germline V gene, CDR1 is SGHTS and CDR2 is YDEGEE. Unmatched junction bases numbered 6, after V lost 0 bases and J lost 7 bases. This CDR3 is 16 amino acids long. The chain's CDR3 is CASSLDFWDRGEKLFF. The CDR3 coding sequence is TGTGCCAGCAGCTTGGATTTCTGGGACAGGGGTGAAAAACTGTTTTTT.

This clone was observed a handful of times. This rearrangement joins TRBV5-1 to TRBJ1-2, with 12 bases lining up with TRBD1. This CDR3 is built from 16 residues. Germline-derived CDR1 and CDR2 are SGHRS and YFSETQ. After removal of 4 bases from V and 6 bases from J, the junction contained 10 bases not matched to a gene. CDR3 sequence reads: CASSLNRDRGRDGYTF. DNA of the CDR3: TGCGCCAGCAGCCTGAACCGGGACAGGGGGCGCGATGGCTACACCTTC.

V is TRBV7-3 and J is TRBJ2-1; TRBD2 matches at 7 bases. The CDR3 is 16 residues long. J gave up 3 bases and V 2 bases, and 7 bases lay outside the gene matches. The germline V gene has CDR1 SGHTA and CDR2 FQGTGA. CDR3 sequence: CASSLRAGLNYNEQFF. CDR3 DNA sequence: TGTGCCAGCAGCTTACGGGCGGGACTAAACTACAATGAGCAGTTCTTC.

The chain combines TRBV30 with TRBJ2-1, with D perhaps matching TRBD2 (6 bases). Trimming shortened V by 2 bases and J by 7 bases, and 9 bases separated the two germline ends. Per the germline V gene, CDR1 is GTSNPN and CDR2 is SVGIG (reference sequence). The CDR3 totals 12 residues. In DNA, the CDR3 is TGTGCCTGGAGTTCGGGGAGGAATGAGCAGTTCTTC. This sequence encodes CAWSSGRNEQFF.

The rearrangement joins TRBV12-5 to TRBJ2-3; D call uncertain. Germline V lookup: CDR1 LGHNT, CDR2 FRNRAP. V dropped 2 bases and J dropped 5 bases, with 5 bases sitting between them. The CDR3 is 12 amino acids. This chain's CDR3 is CASGLNLDTQYF. In nucleotides, the CDR3 is TGTGCTAGTGGTTTGAATCTAGATACGCAGTATTTT.

The rearrangement links TRBV5-6 to TRBJ2-1, with 10 bases aligning to TRBD2. This CDR3 contains 15 residues. J was trimmed by 8 bases and V by 0 bases; bases with no gene match: 5. CDR1 SGHDT and CDR2 YYEEEE come from the germline V gene. DNA of the CDR3: TGTGCCAGCAGCTTGGTGAGCGGGGGGGCCTATGAGCAGTTCTTC. Translating gives CASSLVSGGAYEQFF.

This clone was seen only once. The chain recombines TRBV6-1 with TRBJ1-5; D gene uncertain. The CDR3 totals 12 residues. V lost 1 base, J lost 5 bases, and 3 bases lay in between. The germline V gene encodes CDR1 MNHNS and CDR2 SASEGT. CDR3 amino acids: CASSEGDQPQHF. CDR3 bases: TGTGCCAGCAGTGAAGGAGATCAGCCCCAGCATTTT.

This clone was seen a single time. This chain joins TRBV7-3 and TRBJ2-3; D possibly corresponds to TRBD1 (5 bases). Per the germline V gene, CDR1 is SGHTA and CDR2 is FQGTGA. Trimming took off 3 bases at V and 1 base at J, with 5 bases between the two ends. The CDR3 has 13 residues. Written as DNA, the CDR3 is TGTGCCAGCAGCTTCAGGGGCACAGATACGCAGTATTTT. Its translation is CASSFRGTDTQYF.